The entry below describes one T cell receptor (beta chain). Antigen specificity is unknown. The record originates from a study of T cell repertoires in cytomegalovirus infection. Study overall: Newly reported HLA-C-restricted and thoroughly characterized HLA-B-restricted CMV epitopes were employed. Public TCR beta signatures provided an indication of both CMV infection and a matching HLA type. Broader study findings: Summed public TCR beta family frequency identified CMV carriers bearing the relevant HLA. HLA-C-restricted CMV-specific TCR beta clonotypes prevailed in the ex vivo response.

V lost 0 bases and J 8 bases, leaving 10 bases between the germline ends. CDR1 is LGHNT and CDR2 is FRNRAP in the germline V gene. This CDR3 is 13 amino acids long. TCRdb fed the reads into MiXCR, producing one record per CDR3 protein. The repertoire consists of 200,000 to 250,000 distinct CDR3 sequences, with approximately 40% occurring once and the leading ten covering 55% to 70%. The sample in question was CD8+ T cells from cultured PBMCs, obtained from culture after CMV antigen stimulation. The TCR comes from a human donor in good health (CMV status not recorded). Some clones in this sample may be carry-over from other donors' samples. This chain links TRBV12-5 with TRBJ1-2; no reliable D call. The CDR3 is CASGLVRAEGYTF. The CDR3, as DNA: TGTGCTAGTGGTTTGGTACGGGCCGAGGGCTACACCTTC.